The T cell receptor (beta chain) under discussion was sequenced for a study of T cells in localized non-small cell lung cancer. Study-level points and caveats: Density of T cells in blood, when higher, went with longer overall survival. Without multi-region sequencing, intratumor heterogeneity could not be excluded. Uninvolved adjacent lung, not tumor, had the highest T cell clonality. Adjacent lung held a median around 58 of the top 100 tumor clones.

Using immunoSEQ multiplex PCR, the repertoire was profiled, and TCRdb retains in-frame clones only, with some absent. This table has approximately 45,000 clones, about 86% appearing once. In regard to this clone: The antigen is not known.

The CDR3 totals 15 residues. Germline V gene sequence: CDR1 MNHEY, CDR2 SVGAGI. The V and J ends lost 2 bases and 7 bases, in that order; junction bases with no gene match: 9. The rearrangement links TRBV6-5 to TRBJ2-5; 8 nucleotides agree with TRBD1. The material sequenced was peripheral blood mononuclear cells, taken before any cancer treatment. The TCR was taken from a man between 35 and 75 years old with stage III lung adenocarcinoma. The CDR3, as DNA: TGTGCCAGCAGTTACCAGGGGGCTTTGGGGGTGACCCAGTACTTC. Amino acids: CASSYQGALGVTQYF.